Shown below are 22 T cell receptor beta chains from a single sample sequenced in a study of T cells after yellow fever vaccination. TCRdb ran MiXCR on the 5' RACE reads and lists one entry per CDR3 protein. In the table there are about 500,000 distinct CDR3 sequences, roughly 17% of which are singletons. The sequencing used PBMCs, collected around 5 days after the first yellow fever vaccination. These receptors came from a man aged 18-30 years who received the YFV17D yellow fever vaccine.

This clonotype occurred many times. The chain combines TRBV20-1 with TRBJ2-4; no definite D call. The V gene's germline CDR1 is DFQATT and CDR2 SNEGSKA (reference sequence). This CDR3 is built from 15 residues. Deletions cut 5 bases from V and 0 bases from J, with 14 bases between. Here the CDR3 reads CSAGPQATAKNIQYF. CDR3 sequence (DNA): TGCAGTGCTGGGCCCCAAGCGACAGCCAAAAACATTCAGTACTTC.

The chain is built from TRBV29-1 and TRBJ2-7; D may be TRBD2 (6 bases). The CDR3 has 14 residues. Trimming left V 5 bases short and J 0 bases short, with 14 bases between. Germline V lookup: CDR1 SQVTM, CDR2 ANQGSEA. The CDR3 region has the DNA TGCAGCGTTTATGGGGGGTCTAGCTCCTACGAGCAGTACTTC. This translates into CSVYGGSSSYEQYF.

CDR3: CASSFNSFDTQYF. CDR3 DNA sequence: TGTGCCAGCAGCTTTAACAGTTTTGATACGCAGTATTTT. The rearrangement joins TRBV7-2 to TRBJ2-3; D gene ambiguous. CDR3 length: 13 amino acids. CDR1 is SGHTA and CDR2 is FQGNSA in the germline V gene. V shed 3 bases and J shed 6 bases, with 10 bases lying between them.

This clonotype was detected a few times. The rearrangement uses TRBV28 and TRBJ2-7; TRBD1 agrees at 7 bases. The germline V gene has CDR1 MDHEN and CDR2 SYDVKM. CDR3 length equals 14 residues. J gave up 11 bases and V 6 bases, and 16 bases lay outside the gene matches. CDR3 nucleotides: TGTGCCAGCAGCCCCGGGACAGCCTCCCCATGGGAGTACGTC. Translated, it gives CASSPGTASPWEYV.

This chain links TRBV7-8 with TRBJ2-7; TRBD1 might be the D (6 bases). Per germline, CDR1 SGHVS and CDR2 FQNEAQ. V was trimmed by 5 bases and J by 3 bases, leaving 14 bases between them. CDR3 size: 14 residues. The CDR3 bases are TGTGCCAGCAGCCCCTTGGACAGTTACTACGAGCAGTACTTC. It encodes CASSPLDSYYEQYF.

The rearrangement links TRBV7-9 to TRBJ1-2; 7 bases map to TRBD1. CDR1 is SEHNR and CDR2 is FQNEAQ in the germline V gene (reference sequence). The V gene end was trimmed by 2 bases and the J gene end by 8 bases; junction bases not matched to a gene: 14. The CDR3 spans 16 residues. CDR3 region: CASSLHKTGMGRGYTF. DNA of the CDR3: TGTGCCAGCAGCTTACATAAGACAGGGATGGGCCGCGGCTACACCTTC.

The CDR3 spells CASSYDGSWQYF. CDR3 nucleotide sequence: TGTGCCAGCAGTTACGATGGTAGTTGGCAGTACTTC. The genes are TRBV6-2 or TRBV6-3 and TRBJ2-7; D is unresolved. CDR3 length: 12 residues. CDR1 and CDR2 (germline): MNHEY, SVGEGT. The germline V and J ends were trimmed by 2 bases and 9 bases, with 11 bases remaining between them.

This clonotype was picked up one time. The chain couples TRBV3-1 to TRBJ1-4; D call uncertain. Germline lookup yields CDR1 LGHDT and CDR2 YNNKEL (reference sequence). The CDR3 extends over 15 amino acids. V lost 0 bases and J 4 bases, leaving 9 bases between the germline ends. The CDR3 reads CASSQDGRFNEKLFF. Here the CDR3 DNA reads TGTGCCAGCAGCCAAGATGGACGGTTTAATGAAAAACTGTTTTTT.

The chain links TRBV4-1 to TRBJ2-7; D may match TRBD1 or TRBD2 (5 bases each). V lost 4 bases and J 0 bases, leaving 13 bases between the germline ends. This CDR3 contains 15 residues. Germline V gene data show CDR1 as MGHRA and CDR2 as YSYEKL. CDR3 in amino acids: CASSPRRGVSYEQYF. The DNA of the CDR3 is TGCGCCAGCAGCCCCCGACGAGGGGTCTCCTACGAGCAGTACTTC.

This chain joins TRBV6-1 and TRBJ1-1; 8 bases align to TRBD1. V gave up 6 bases and J gave up 0 bases; unmatched junction bases: 3. CDR3 size: 14 residues. Per the germline V gene, CDR1 is MNHNS and CDR2 is SASEGT. CDR3 region: CASRSTGVNTEAFF. CDR3 DNA: TGTGCCAGCAGATCGACAGGGGTGAACACTGAAGCTTTCTTT.

This clonotype was detected only a few times. This chain connects TRBV24-1 to TRBJ2-3; 8 nucleotides agree with TRBD1. The J segment lost 4 bases and the V segment lost 7 bases, leaving 9 bases of the junction unmatched. Germline V lookup: CDR1 KGHDR, CDR2 SFDVKD. The CDR3 consists of 15 residues. Here the CDR3 reads CATSLDRGGSDTQYF. CDR3 DNA: TGTGCCACCAGCTTAGACAGGGGTGGTTCAGATACGCAGTATTTT.

In its sample, this clonotype was seen a few times. The V and J genes are TRBV7-8 and TRBJ1-6; D is undetermined. Trimming pared 7 bases from V and 4 bases from J, leaving 11 bases between. This CDR3 contains 14 residues. Germline lookup yields CDR1 SGHVS and CDR2 FQNEAQ. As DNA, the CDR3 is TGTGCCAGCAACCCTGGGAAATATAATTCACCCCTCCACTTT. It yields the protein CASNPGKYNSPLHF.

The V call is TRBV7-6, the J call TRBJ2-7; possible D gene TRBD2, 6 bases. Germline V gene lookup returns CDR1 SGHVS and CDR2 FNYEAQ. The CDR3 has 16 residues. V dropped 5 bases and J dropped 0 bases, with 17 bases sitting between them. In nucleotides, the CDR3 is TGTGCCAGCAGCCCAATAACCGGAGGGATCTCCTACGAGCAGTACGTC. This encodes CASSPITGGISYEQYV.

This clonotype was seen a few times. V gene TRBV6-6 combines with J gene TRBJ2-5; no definite D call. CDR3 length: 11 residues. Germline V CDR1 and CDR2: MNHNY, SVGAGI (reference sequence). The V end was cut by 8 bases, the J end by 4 bases, with 8 bases between. The CDR3 reads CASFLGETQYF. Here the CDR3 DNA reads TGTGCCAGCTTTTTGGGAGAGACCCAGTACTTC.

This clonotype has ten or more counts. The CDR3 bases are TGTGCCAGCAGCCAACTAGCGACAGGGGGCCTGGGTGAGCAGTTCTTC. Encoded protein: CASSQLATGGLGEQFF. V gene TRBV3-1 combines with J gene TRBJ2-1; the match to TRBD1 covers 10 bases. Per germline, CDR1 LGHDT and CDR2 YNNKEL (reference sequence). There are 16 residues in the CDR3. V lost 2 bases and J lost 9; bases outside the gene matches: 10.

V usage is TRBV12-3 or TRBV12-4 and J usage is TRBJ2-5; 8 nucleotides match TRBD1. CDR3 length equals 14 residues. V lost 6 bases to trimming and J lost 3 bases; unmatched junction nucleotides: 6. This CDR3 is CASRGQVREETQYF. The CDR3, as DNA: TGTGCCAGCAGGGGACAGGTGAGAGAAGAGACCCAGTACTTC.

The CDR3 bases are TGTGCCAGCAGTGACTTCAGGGGATTTGAAGATACGCAGTATTTT. As protein: CASSDFRGFEDTQYF. The chain uses TRBV2 and TRBJ2-3, with D possibly matching TRBD1 (6 bases). The ends were cut back, 3 bases at V and 5 bases at J, with 15 bases in the middle. The CDR3 runs 15 residues. Germline loops: CDR1 SNHLY, CDR2 FYNNEI.

This chain uses TRBV20-1 with TRBJ1-2; 8 positions agree with TRBD1. In germline, CDR1 is DFQATT, CDR2 SNEGSKA (reference sequence). The CDR3 has 13 residues. Unmatched junction bases numbered 2, after V lost 1 base and J lost 4 bases. Written as DNA, the CDR3 is TGCAGTGCTAGAGCGGGACAGGCCTATGGCTACACCTTC. Translation gives CSARAGQAYGYTF.

In regard to this clonotype: Since a much larger clone is just one base distant, this may be a read error. J is TRBJ2-5 and V is TRBV5-4; possible D gene TRBD1, 6 bases. The V gene lost 0 bases and the J gene lost 1 base, with 7 bases spanning the gap. The CDR3 has 14 residues. The germline gives CDR1 SGHNT, CDR2 YYREEE (reference sequence). The CDR3 protein is CASSLEDSQETQYF. DNA of the CDR3: TGTGCCAGCAGCTTGGAGGACAGCCAAGAGACCCAGTACTTC.

The chain is built from TRBV29-1 and TRBJ2-3; the D is unclear. The CDR3 is made up of 14 amino acids. The germline CDR1 and CDR2 sequences are SQVTM and ANQGSEA. V lost 4 bases and J lost 0, with 11 bases in between. For the CDR3, the DNA is TGCAGCGTTGTTCCGCTAACTAGCACAGATACGCAGTATTTT. Translated: CSVVPLTSTDTQYF.

The rearrangement uses TRBV10-1 and TRBJ2-7, with TRBD1 identical over 8 bases. Germline CDR1 and CDR2: WNHNN and SYGVQD (reference sequence). The CDR3 sequence is 14 residues long. The ends lost 8 bases at V and 8 bases at J; junction bases unmatched: 14. The CDR3 loop is CASGSGTGPTKQYF. The DNA for the CDR3 is TGCGCCAGCGGCTCCGGGACAGGCCCTACCAAGCAGTACTTC.

This clonotype was picked up a small number of times. This rearrangement joins TRBV7-2 to TRBJ2-7; 8 bases agree with TRBD2. Germline loops: CDR1 SGHTA, CDR2 FQGNSA. Trimming removed 5 bases from V and 5 bases from J; junction bases left unmatched: 11. The length of the CDR3 is 15 residues. The CDR3 here is CASSPRRAGDDEQYF. CDR3 sequence (DNA): TGTGCCAGCAGCCCCCGTAGAGCGGGGGATGACGAGCAGTACTTC.